The 22 T cell receptor beta chains in this list originate from one sample, sequenced in a study of T cell responses to AZD1222 COVID-19 vaccine. Repertoires were generated with immunoSEQ multiplex PCR, while TCRdb's copy carries only in-frame clones and drops some. The sample includes 130,000 or so clones, about 86% of them seen just once. The specimen comprised peripheral blood, sampled on day 0 of AZD1222 vaccination. The receptors were sampled from an adult in good health.

This chain joins TRBV5-6 and TRBJ1-2; D remains unclear. From germline, CDR1 is SGHDT and CDR2 YYEEEE. This CDR3 is built from 14 residues. Between the trimmed V and J ends, which lost 0 bases and 3 bases, there was a span of 9 bases. DNA of the CDR3: TGTGCCAGCAGCTTGGTACAGCAACACTATGGCTACACCTTC. Amino acids: CASSLVQQHYGYTF.

The genes are TRBV21-1 and TRBJ2-3; TRBD2, as called in the table, went unchecked against the DNA. TRBV21-1 is a recognized pseudogene. There are 15 residues in the CDR3. CDR3 residues: CASSDRPTSTDTQYF. DNA for the CDR3: TGTGCCAGCAGCGATAGACCGACTAGCACAGATACGCAGTATTTT.

This chain uses TRBV5-5 with TRBJ1-5; D is possibly TRBD1 (6 bases). Germline V lookup: CDR1 SGHKS, CDR2 YYEKEE (reference sequence). V lost 1 base to trimming and J lost 1 base, with 9 bases between them. CDR3 length: 15 residues. CDR3 nucleotides: TGTGCCAGCAGCTTGTTACAGGGCAGCAATCAGCCCCAGCATTTT. This gives the protein CASSLLQGSNQPQHF.

This chain joins TRBV10-3 and TRBJ2-5; no definite D call. CDR1 and CDR2 from the germline V gene are ENHRY and SYGVKD. The CDR3 has 15 residues. V dropped 4 bases and J dropped 3 bases, with 15 bases sitting between them. CDR3 in amino acids: CAISVSSQYKETQYF. CDR3 DNA: TGTGCCATCAGTGTATCATCACAGTATAAAGAGACCCAGTACTTC.

The chain uses TRBV6-4 and TRBJ1-1, with a weak D call TRBD1 (5 bases). The CDR3 sequence is 13 residues long. Trimming left V 3 bases short and J 4 bases short, with 9 bases between. Germline-derived CDR1 and CDR2 are MRHNA and SNTAGT. The CDR3 spells CASSENRLTEAFF. The CDR3 DNA sequence: TGTGCCAGCAGTGAGAACAGGCTCACTGAAGCTTTCTTT.

V is TRBV27 and J is TRBJ2-1; TRBD2 agrees at 11 bases. The CDR3 is 15 residues long. Germline values: CDR1 MNHEY, CDR2 SMNVEV (reference sequence). J gave up 9 bases and V 3 bases, and 7 bases lay outside the gene matches. CDR3 nucleotide sequence: TGTGCCAGCAGTTTCACTAGCGGGAGTACTACTGAGCAGTTCTTC. It specifies CASSFTSGSTTEQFF.

The rearrangement uses TRBV6-2 or TRBV6-3 and TRBJ2-5, with 7 bases fitting TRBD2. The V segment lost 2 bases and the J segment 5 bases; nucleotides outside the gene matches: 2. The germline CDR1 and CDR2 sequences are MNHEY and SVGEGT. This CDR3 has 13 residues. CDR3 region: CASSYILAETQYF. In DNA form, the CDR3 reads TGTGCCAGCAGTTACATACTAGCGGAGACCCAGTACTTC.

The J gene is TRBJ1-5, the V gene TRBV4-3; D is uncertain. The CDR3 has 14 amino acids. V dropped 4 bases and J dropped 11 bases, with 18 bases sitting between them. Looked up from germline, CDR1 is LGHNA and CDR2 is YSLEER. The DNA of the CDR3 is TGCGCCAGCAGCCCAGGAAGCACGGATAGCGCCCAGCATTTT. It specifies CASSPGSTDSAQHF.

The chain uses TRBV7-9 and TRBJ2-5; 7 bases agree with TRBD1. In germline, CDR1 is SEHNR, CDR2 FQNEAQ (reference sequence). The CDR3 length is 14 residues. The trim removed 2 bases at V and 4 bases at J, leaving 4 bases unmatched. Written as DNA, the CDR3 is TGTGCCAGCAGCTTACCAAGGGGGCGAGAGACCCAGTACTTC. It specifies CASSLPRGRETQYF.

The chain is built from TRBV4-1 and TRBJ2-2; 7 nucleotides align to TRBD1. The V segment lost 2 bases and the J segment 4 bases; nucleotides outside the gene matches: 13. The CDR3 has 18 residues. Germline CDR1 MGHRA, CDR2 YSYEKL. This CDR3 is CASSQIPPGTEPTGELFF. The CDR3 DNA follows: TGCGCCAGCAGCCAAATACCTCCCGGGACAGAACCCACCGGGGAGCTGTTTTTT.

The CDR3 region has the DNA TGTGCCAGTAGCCCAGCAGGGACAGGGACCTCTCAGCCCCAGCATTTT. The encoded protein is CASSPAGTGTSQPQHF. The gene calls are TRBV19 and TRBJ1-5, with 9 bases aligning to TRBD1. The CDR3 sequence is 16 residues long. V lost 6 bases, J lost 6 bases, and 12 bases stayed unmatched. Germline values: CDR1 LNHDA, CDR2 SQIVND (reference sequence). The variable domain in full, with the rest retrieved from reference TRBV19 and TRBJ1-5, is DGGITQSPKYLFRKEGQNVTLSCEQNLNHDAMYWYRQDPGQGLRLIYYSQIVNDFQKGDIAEGYSVSREKKESFPLTVTSAQKNPTAFYLCASSPAGTGTSQPQHFGDGTRLSIL.

The rearrangement links TRBV19 to TRBJ2-1, with D possibly matching TRBD1 (5 bases). Germline loops: CDR1 LNHDA, CDR2 SQIVND (reference sequence). V was cut by 0 bases and J by 2 bases, with 8 bases left in between. The CDR3 contains 15 residues. This chain's CDR3 is CASSIEGQTYNEQFF. Written as DNA, the CDR3 is TGTGCCAGTAGTATAGAGGGGCAGACCTACAATGAGCAGTTCTTC.

The V call is TRBV7-2, the J call TRBJ1-2; D is unresolved. With 5 bases removed from V and 4 bases from J, the gap between germline ends came to 11 bases. CDR1 and CDR2 from the germline V gene are SGHTA and FQGNSA. CDR3 length: 13 residues. The DNA for the CDR3 is TGTGCCAGCAGCGCCGGGCGCATCTATGGCTACACCTTC. This gives the protein CASSAGRIYGYTF.

The chain uses TRBV13 and TRBJ2-7; D remains unclear. Germline CDR1 is PRHDT and CDR2 is FYEKMQ (reference sequence). Between the trimmed V and J ends, which lost 5 bases and 0 bases, there was a span of 14 bases. The length of the CDR3 is 15 residues. The CDR3 loop reads CASSVTRTFSYEQYF. The CDR3 coding sequence is TGTGCCAGCAGCGTAACACGGACGTTCTCCTACGAGCAGTACTTC.

The J gene is TRBJ2-1, the V gene TRBV5-1, with 13 bases that match TRBD2. Germline CDR1 reads SGHRS; CDR2 reads YFSETQ. The CDR3 spans 15 residues. J was trimmed by 6 bases and V by 2 bases; bases with no gene match: 2. CDR3 protein: CASSFGTSGTNEQFF. CDR3 DNA: TGCGCCAGCAGCTTCGGGACTAGCGGGACCAATGAGCAGTTCTTC.

V gene TRBV28 combines with J gene TRBJ2-7; D is possibly TRBD1 (5 bases). V was cut by 6 bases and J by 4 bases, with 16 bases left in between. Germline V gene data show CDR1 as MDHEN and CDR2 as SYDVKM. This CDR3 is built from 14 residues. CDR3 coding DNA: TGTGCCAGCAGCCTAGGGGCAAAACGGTACGAGCAGTACTTC. Translation gives CASSLGAKRYEQYF.

The chain is built from TRBV5-1 and TRBJ2-7; 7 nucleotides align to TRBD2. V gave up 0 bases and J gave up 3 bases; unmatched junction bases: 3. CDR1 is SGHRS and CDR2 is YFSETQ in the germline V gene. This CDR3 contains 14 residues. The CDR3 DNA sequence: TGCGCCAGCAGCTTGGCCCCGGGGGGCTACGAGCAGTACTTC. It translates to CASSLAPGGYEQYF.

This clone showed up just once. This chain joins TRBV12-3 or TRBV12-4 and TRBJ1-5; D not resolved. This CDR3 is 13 amino acids long. V dropped 4 bases and J dropped 7 bases, with 11 bases sitting between them. The chain's CDR3 is CASSSTGQQPQHF. CDR3 nucleotide sequence: TGTGCCAGCAGTTCGACGGGCCAGCAGCCCCAGCATTTT.

In its sample, this clone ranks as large. This chain uses TRBV7-2 with TRBJ1-1; a weak D match, TRBD1 (5 bases). Germline CDR1 is SGHTA and CDR2 is FQGNSA. V lost 3 bases and J lost 4, with 9 bases in between. The CDR3 is 13 amino acids. The CDR3 sequence: CASSFQQVTEAFF. The CDR3 region has the DNA TGTGCCAGCAGCTTCCAACAGGTCACTGAAGCTTTCTTT.

The rearrangement links TRBV7-9 to TRBJ1-3; D is undetermined. Per the germline V gene, CDR1 is SEHNR and CDR2 is FQNEAQ (reference sequence). Trimming left V 5 bases short and J 0 bases short, with 8 bases between. The CDR3 totals 14 residues. CDR3 protein: CASSQDGSGNTIYF. CDR3 in DNA: TGTGCCAGCAGCCAGGACGGCTCTGGAAACACCATATATTTT.

J is TRBJ1-2 and V is TRBV28; maybe TRBD1 (6 bases). Germline lookup yields CDR1 MDHEN and CDR2 SYDVKM. This CDR3 comprises 15 residues. Deletions cut 7 bases from V and 1 base from J, with 16 bases between. The CDR3 loop reads CASTMGGGNNYGYTF. The CDR3 DNA reads as TGTGCCAGCACAATGGGTGGGGGCAATAACTATGGCTACACCTTC.

The V gene is TRBV19, the J gene TRBJ1-1; 10 bases match TRBD1. CDR1 and CDR2 (germline): LNHDA, SQIVND (reference sequence). V lost 9 bases, J lost 7 bases, and 8 bases stayed unmatched. CDR3 length: 13 amino acids. The CDR3 DNA sequence: TGTGCCAGCCTGGGACAGGGGAAATTTGAAGCTTTCTTT. Protein sequence: CASLGQGKFEAFF.